The rows below give T cell receptor beta chains drawn from one sample of a study of control samples from healthy donors and cancer patients. Clones were read by immunoSEQ multiplex PCR, and TCRdb kept only the in-frame ones, dropping some. The data contain about 90,000 clones, about nine tenths of them singletons. Input material: blood. The receptor set was obtained from a woman between 18 and 29 years old in good health. The CDR3 runs from the conserved cysteine through the conserved F or W. A D gene is named only where the DNA matches it firmly.

D	V	J	DNA	CDR3
TRBD2	TRBV7-9	TRBJ2-1	TGTGCCAGCAGCCCGCGATTAGCGGGGGGGAATAGTGAGCAGTTCTTC	CASSPRLAGGNSEQFF
NA	TRBV20-1	TRBJ1-2	TGCAGTGCTAGTCGGCAGCTCACTAACTATGGCTACACCTTC	CSASRQLTNYGYTF
NA	TRBV19	TRBJ1-6	TGTGCCACCAAGGGCTCTTACTCCTATAATTCACCCCTCCACTTT	CATKGSYSYNSPLHF
NA	TRBV2	TRBJ1-6	TGTGCCAGCAGTGTGTTGGAGGGTAATTCACCCCTCCACTTT	CASSVLEGNSPLHF
NA	TRBV4-1	TRBJ2-7	TGCGCCAGCAGCCAAGAGAGTCTCTACGAGCAGTACTTC	CASSQESLYEQYF
NA	TRBV14	TRBJ2-7	TGTGCCAGCAGCCAAGCGGAGGGGGGATTTTACGAGCAGTACTTC	CASSQAEGGFYEQYF
TRBD2	TRBV5-4	TRBJ2-1	TGTGCCAGCTCACACTCTAGCGGGGTCAATGAGCAGTTCTTC	CASSHSSGVNEQFF
NA	TRBV28	TRBJ2-5	TGTGCCAGCAGTCCGAGAGGGGGTACGTACCAAGAGACCCAGTACTTC	CASSPRGGTYQETQYF
NA	TRBV6-6	TRBJ2-7	TGTGCCAGCAGGCGATCAGGGGGGGCAGGGAACTACGAGCAGTACTTC	CASRRSGGAGNYEQYF
TRBD1	TRBV28	TRBJ1-2	TGTGCCAGCGGGTCCCCCCCACCAGGGGGGCTAACCTATGGCTACACCTTC	CASGSPPPGGLTYGYTF
NA	TRBV5-1	TRBJ1-1	TGCGCCAGCAGGATGGGCCAGACGAACACTGAAGCTTTCTTT	CASRMGQTNTEAFF
NA	TRBV5-6	TRBJ1-5	TGTGCCAGCAGCTTCGCAGGGATCGATCAGCCCCAGCATTTT	CASSFAGIDQPQHF
TRBD1	TRBV5-1	TRBJ2-7	TGCGCCAGCAGTTCTGACAGGGGCTCCTACGAGCAGTACTTC	CASSSDRGSYEQYF
TRBD1	TRBV5-1	TRBJ2-7	TGCGCCAGCAGCAGGACCGGGACAGGGATTTACGAGCAGTACTTC	CASSRTGTGIYEQYF
NA	TRBV10-1	TRBJ2-7	TGCGCCAGCAGTGGGGACTCCTACGAGCAGTACTTC	CASSGDSYEQYF
TRBD1	TRBV18	TRBJ1-3	TGTGCCAGCTCACCTCTGGGGACAGGGGACTTCTCTGGAAACACCATATATTTT	CASSPLGTGDFSGNTIYF
NA	TRBV27	TRBJ2-1	TGTGCCAGCAGTCCTGGATCAGAGGCCAATGAGCAGTTCTTC	CASSPGSEANEQFF
TRBD1	TRBV5-1	TRBJ2-7	TGCGCCAGCAGCTTACCTTTGACAGGGGGCTACGAGCAGTACTTC	CASSLPLTGGYEQYF
TRBD1	TRBV15	TRBJ1-1	TGTGCCACCAGCGGACTCCTTGGACAGGGAGCTGAAGCTTTCTTT	CATSGLLGQGAEAFF
NA	TRBV6-6	TRBJ1-1	TGTGCCAGCGGGCGGACTGAAGCTTTCTTT	CASGRTEAFF
TRBD1	TRBV5-4	TRBJ2-7	TGTGCCAGCAGTTTCCCCGGGACAGGGCTCGCTGCGTGGGACTTC	CASSFPGTGLAAWDF
TRBD2	TRBV5-4	TRBJ2-3	TGTGCCAGCACCCCGACTAGCTCAGATACGCAGTATTTT	CASTPTSSDTQYF
NA	TRBV19	TRBJ1-2	TGTGCCAGTAGTACCCCGGGCAGAGGAAACTATGGCTACACCTTC	CASSTPGRGNYGYTF
NA	TRBV5-6	TRBJ2-5	TGTGCCAGCAGGTCCAGGGTCGGGGAGACCCAGTACTTC	CASRSRVGETQYF
NA	TRBV11-2	TRBJ1-1	TGTGCCAGCAGCTTAAGTCGCGGCACTGAAGCTTTCTTT	CASSLSRGTEAFF
NA	TRBV7-9	TRBJ1-5	TGTGCCAGCAGCTTAGAATTACCTAATCAGCCCCAGCATTTT	CASSLELPNQPQHF
TRBD2	TRBV5-1	TRBJ2-5	TGCGCAGTATCTAGCGGGGGCCGGGGAGAGACCCAGTACTTC	CAVSSGGRGETQYF
NA	TRBV6-5	TRBJ1-4	TGTGCCAGCAGTCACTCAGTCACGAATGAAAAACTGTTTTTT	CASSHSVTNEKLFF
NA	TRBV5-4	TRBJ1-2	TGTGCCAGCAGCTCGTCTAACTATGGCTACACCTTC	CASSSSNYGYTF
TRBD1	TRBV29-1	TRBJ1-3	TGCAGCGTTTTGGGGACAGCGGATAGAGGAAACACCATATATTTT	CSVLGTADRGNTIYF
NA	TRBV19	TRBJ1-5	TGTGCCAGTAGTGCTCCCCCCACGGAGTGGGCCGATCAGCCCCAGCATTTT	CASSAPPTEWADQPQHF
NA	TRBV5-4	TRBJ2-5	TGTGCCAGCAGCTTGGGACGGACAGCCTATCAAGAGACCCAGTACTTC	CASSLGRTAYQETQYF
NA	TRBV5-4	TRBJ1-2	TGTGCCAGCAGCTTGGACCACGCTCTGTTTGACTTTGGCTACACCTTC	CASSLDHALFDFGYTF
NA	TRBV5-1	TRBJ1-1	TGCGCCAGCAGCTTGGGTGAAGGCACTGAAACTTTCTTT	CASSLGEGTETFF
TRBD2	TRBV13	TRBJ2-7	TGTGCCAGCAGCTTAAGGCTAGCGGGGGGCTACGAGCAGTACTTC	CASSLRLAGGYEQYF